These 28 T cell receptor beta chains were sequenced from one sample in a study of T cells in Graves' hyperthyroidism and ophthalmopathy. Amplification of TCR beta CDR3 regions was performed using RNA transcripts as template. First-round RT-PCR of the TCR CDR3 relied on the HTBI primer set. TCRdb analysed the multiplex PCR reads with MiXCR anew, one entry per CDR3 protein. The data show about half a million distinct CDR3 sequences, 15% to 20% seen once. What was sequenced was blood. All receptors come from a man aged 35-49 years with Graves' ophthalmopathy.

The chain combines TRBV28 with TRBJ1-2; a possible D gene is TRBD1 (6 bases). V lost 4 bases to trimming and J lost 8 bases, with 14 bases between them. Germline CDR1 and CDR2: MDHEN and SYDVKM. This CDR3 has 13 amino acids. Written as DNA, the CDR3 is TGTGCCAGCAGTTCGCCCAGGGGTAAAGGCTACACCTTC. It yields the protein CASSSPRGKGYTF.

There are many counts of this clonotype. V and J are TRBV12-3 or TRBV12-4 and TRBJ2-1; 7 bases are shared with TRBD2. V was pared by 2 bases and J by 2 bases, with 3 bases of the junction left unmatched. This CDR3 spans 15 amino acids. This CDR3 is CASSLLAGPYNEQFF. In nucleotides, the CDR3 is TGTGCCAGCAGTTTATTAGCGGGCCCCTACAATGAGCAGTTCTTC.

This chain links TRBV19 with TRBJ1-5, with D unresolved. Germline V gives CDR1 LNHDA, CDR2 SQIVND (reference sequence). Trimming cost V 5 bases and J 6 bases, with 11 bases left between them. CDR3 length equals 13 residues. The CDR3 nucleotides are TGTGCCAGTAGTGAGGGCATGGGTCAGCCCCAGCATTTT. Its protein is CASSEGMGQPQHF. Drawing the rest from reference TRBV19 and TRBJ1-5, the complete variable domain is DGGITQSPKYLFRKEGQNVTLSCEQNLNHDAMYWYRQDPGQGLRLIYYSQIVNDFQKGDIAEGYSVSREKKESFPLTVTSAQKNPTAFYLCASSEGMGQPQHFGDGTRLSIL.

The rearrangement uses TRBV29-1 and TRBJ2-1; the match to TRBD2 covers 10 bases. Germline V lookup: CDR1 SQVTM, CDR2 ANQGSEA. V shed 0 bases, J shed 3 bases, and the junction held 11 bases outside the gene matches. This CDR3 is built from 18 residues. The CDR3 here is CSVEEPSGSSIYYNEQFF. CDR3 coding DNA: TGCAGCGTTGAAGAACCTAGCGGGAGTTCGATTTACTACAATGAGCAGTTCTTC.

This rearrangement joins TRBV13 to TRBJ1-2; D is unclear. CDR1 PRHDT and CDR2 FYEKMQ come from the germline V gene (reference sequence). There are 14 residues in the CDR3. With 1 base removed from V and 2 bases from J, the gap between germline ends came to 8 bases. CDR3 residues: CASSLAGINYGYTF. The CDR3 DNA reads as TGTGCCAGCAGCTTAGCGGGGATAAACTATGGCTACACCTTC.

This clonotype was seen more than once but under ten times. The chain joins TRBV27 to TRBJ1-1; D is unresolved. This CDR3 comprises 13 residues. The germline V gene has CDR1 MNHEY and CDR2 SMNVEV (reference sequence). The V and J ends lost 8 bases and 1 base respectively, with 11 bases between them. The CDR3 loop is CASALIGNTEAFF. The CDR3 bases are TGTGCCAGCGCCCTGATCGGGAACACTGAAGCTTTCTTT.

In its sample, this clonotype was seen many times. The V call is TRBV20-1, the J call TRBJ2-1, with TRBD2 identical over 10 bases. This CDR3 contains 15 residues. Germline V gene sequence: CDR1 DFQATT, CDR2 SNEGSKA (reference sequence). V trimming: 5 bases; J trimming: 0 bases; junction bases outside the gene matches: 4. CDR3 in DNA: TGCAGTGCTGCGAAGCGGGGGGGCTCCTACAATGAGCAGTTCTTC. It codes for CSAAKRGGSYNEQFF.

This clonotype was seen repeatedly, ten times or more. The chain carries TRBV12-3 or TRBV12-4 and TRBJ2-5; no clear D gene. Trimming pared 3 bases from V and 5 bases from J, leaving 10 bases between. The CDR3 sequence is 13 residues long. The CDR3 loop reads CASSFLSKETQYF. As DNA, the CDR3 is TGTGCCAGCAGTTTTCTCTCTAAGGAGACCCAGTACTTC.

The table lists this clonotype with a few counts. The chain combines TRBV30 with TRBJ2-3; maybe TRBD2 (5 bases). The CDR3 length is 12 residues. Trimming cost V 7 bases and J 14 bases, with 22 bases left between them. The germline V gene encodes CDR1 GTSNPN and CDR2 SVGIG (reference sequence). The CDR3: CASRGGPRIPYF. The CDR3 nucleotides are TGTGCCTCACGAGGAGGTCCTCGGATCCCGTATTTT.

This clonotype has a count of ten or more. The genes are TRBV28 and TRBJ2-7; D gene unclear. Between the trimmed V and J ends, which lost 5 bases and 2 bases, there was a span of 10 bases. Germline V lookup: CDR1 MDHEN, CDR2 SYDVKM. This CDR3 spans 13 amino acids. CDR3 bases: TGTGCCAGCAGTGACACCGCCCCCTACGAGCAGTACTTC. Its translation: CASSDTAPYEQYF. Together with reference TRBV28 and TRBJ2-7, the CDR3 gives the full variable domain: DVKVTQSSRYLVKRTGEKVFLECVQDMDHENMFWYRQDPGLGLRLIYFSYDVKMKEKGDIPEGYSVSREKKERFSLILESASTNQTSMYLCASSDTAPYEQYFGPGTRLTVT.

This clonotype was counted only a few times. The junction differs from germline at one of its ends, possibly a read error. The chain carries TRBV3-1 and TRBJ2-7; possibly TRBD2 for D (5 bases). This CDR3 is built from 14 residues. Germline V CDR1 and CDR2: LGHDT, YNNKEL (reference sequence). This chain's CDR3 is CASTFSGGFYEQHF. In nucleotides, the CDR3 is TGTGCCAGCACCTTTTCAGGCGGGTTCTACGAGCAGCACTTC.

This clonotype was found a few times. The chain uses TRBV9 and TRBJ1-6; no reliable D call. The germline V and J ends were trimmed by 3 bases and 10 bases, with 14 bases remaining between them. The CDR3 runs to 14 residues. The V gene's germline CDR1 is SGDLS and CDR2 YYNGEE. CDR3 residues: CASSASLGGSPLHF. The CDR3 nucleotides read TGTGCCAGCAGCGCCTCTCTGGGAGGGTCACCCCTCCACTTT.

This clonotype was detected many times. CDR3 in amino acids: CAWRALYEQYF. CDR3 DNA: TGTGCCTGGAGGGCCCTCTACGAGCAGTACTTC. The chain joins TRBV30 to TRBJ2-7; D is ambiguous. This CDR3 comprises 11 residues. V was trimmed by 3 bases and J by 3 bases, leaving 6 bases between them. Germline V gene data show CDR1 as GTSNPN and CDR2 as SVGIG (reference sequence).

This clonotype occurred a few times. The CDR3 spells CSARFGGASYNEQFF. The CDR3 DNA follows: TGCAGTGCTAGATTTGGGGGTGCTTCCTACAATGAGCAGTTCTTC. The rearrangement uses TRBV20-1 and TRBJ2-1, with D perhaps TRBD1 or TRBD2 (5 bases each). This CDR3 region has 15 residues. Deletions cut 2 bases from V and 1 base from J, with 12 bases between. Germline CDR1 DFQATT, CDR2 SNEGSKA (reference sequence).

The chain has TRBV18 and TRBJ1-6; no clear D. CDR3 length equals 19 residues. The V gene's germline CDR1 is KGHSH and CDR2 LQKENI. Trimming shortened V by 6 bases and J by 0 bases, and 21 bases separated the two germline ends. CDR3 DNA: TGTGCCAGCTCTCACCTTGTTCAGGCCAAGAGCTCCTATAATTCACCCCTCCACTTT. Its translation: CASSHLVQAKSSYNSPLHF.

This clonotype was recorded many times. The chain couples TRBV7-6 to TRBJ2-5; 7 bases line up with TRBD2. Germline CDR1 and CDR2: SGHVS and FNYEAQ. The J segment lost 3 bases and the V segment lost 5 bases, leaving 9 bases of the junction unmatched. This CDR3 spans 15 amino acids. The CDR3 sequence: CASSVTWGGEETQYF. CDR3 nucleotides: TGTGCCAGCAGCGTTACATGGGGGGGAGAAGAGACCCAGTACTTC.

This clonotype was observed at least ten times. The chain has TRBV28 and TRBJ1-2, with 7 nucleotides matching TRBD1. The CDR3 covers 14 residues. The J segment lost 4 bases and the V segment lost 3 bases, leaving 5 bases of the junction unmatched. From germline, CDR1 is MDHEN and CDR2 SYDVKM. The chain's CDR3 is CASSLGGGSYGYTF. In DNA, the CDR3 is TGTGCCAGCAGTTTGGGAGGGGGCTCCTATGGCTACACCTTC.

This clonotype was seen just once. The chain couples TRBV6-9 to TRBJ1-6, with D possibly TRBD1 on 6 matching bases. The CDR3 loop spans 14 amino acids. The V end lost 3 bases, the J end lost 10 bases, and 13 bases lay between the germline ends. CDR1 and CDR2 from the germline V gene are MNHGY and SVAAGI. DNA of the CDR3: TGTGCCAGCAGTTACGGGGGCCGGGGGTCACCCCTCCACTTT. It is translated as CASSYGGRGSPLHF.

About this clonotype itself: A much more abundant neighbour one base away suggests this may be a read error. The chain links TRBV5-1 to TRBJ1-6, with TRBD1 matching 9 bases. The ends lost 8 bases at V and 10 bases at J; junction bases unmatched: 19. The CDR3 has 17 amino acids. Germline V gene sequence: CDR1 SGHRS, CDR2 YFSETQ. CDR3 coding DNA: TGCGCCAGAAGCATCTGGGACAGGGATAACATGGTATCACCCCTCCACTTT. It is translated as CARSIWDRDNMVSPLHF.

This clonotype occurred a few times. The chain uses TRBV5-1 and TRBJ2-1, with D unclear. The CDR3 spans 14 residues. Germline CDR1 reads SGHRS; CDR2 reads YFSETQ. Trimming removed 0 bases from V and 0 bases from J, with 4 bases in between. The CDR3 is CASSLDDSYNEQFF. DNA of the CDR3: TGCGCCAGCAGCTTGGATGACTCCTACAATGAGCAGTTCTTC.

The chain couples TRBV6-1 to TRBJ2-5; TRBD2 is a possible D gene (6 bases). Per germline, CDR1 MNHNS and CDR2 SASEGT. V shed 11 bases and J shed 5 bases, with 24 bases lying between them. The CDR3 loop spans 15 amino acids. CDR3 sequence (DNA): TGTGCCCTCCAGTCTGGGACTGGGTCATTGGAGACCCAGTACTTC. Translating gives CALQSGTGSLETQYF.

This clonotype was seen only a few times. The CDR3 sequence: CASSYGTGGVDEQYF. CDR3 in DNA: TGTGCCAGCAGCTATGGGACAGGCGGGGTAGACGAGCAGTACTTC. This sequence joins TRBV5-6 and TRBJ2-7, with 8 bases matching TRBD1. Germline CDR1 and CDR2: SGHDT and YYEEEE. After removal of 3 bases from V and 5 bases from J, the junction contained 10 bases not matched to a gene. The length of the CDR3 is 15 residues.

This clonotype showed up just a few times. The junction and the germline gene differ at one end; a read error may be behind it. The CDR3 sequence is CASSPGQAYNEQFF. The CDR3 region has the DNA TGTGCTAGCAGCCCCGGACAGGCCTACAATGAGCAGTTCTTC. This sequence joins TRBV7-7 and TRBJ2-1, with 7 bases matching TRBD1. The CDR3 has 14 residues. Germline CDR1 is SSHAT and CDR2 is FNYEAQ (reference sequence).

CDR3 in amino acids: CASSLAGGRWGGQETQYF. The CDR3 bases are TGCGCCAGCAGCTTAGCTGGCGGGAGGTGGGGCGGTCAAGAGACCCAGTACTTC. The V and J genes are TRBV5-1 and TRBJ2-5; 8 nucleotides agree with TRBD2. J was trimmed by 2 bases and V by 2 bases; bases with no gene match: 14. The CDR3 sequence is 18 residues long. Germline CDR1 and CDR2: SGHRS and YFSETQ.

This chain joins TRBV9 and TRBJ1-1; D unclear. Germline-derived CDR1 and CDR2 are SGDLS and YYNGEE. Trimming took 0 bases from V and 8 from J, leaving 8 bases between them. The CDR3 covers 12 residues. DNA for the CDR3: TGTGCCAGCAGCGTAGGGGGTCGAGAAGCTTTCTTT. This translates into CASSVGGREAFF.

The rearrangement links TRBV11-3 to TRBJ2-1; 10 bases line up with TRBD1. J was trimmed by 6 bases and V by 4 bases; bases with no gene match: 6. CDR3 length equals 15 residues. Germline V lookup: CDR1 SGHNT, CDR2 YENEEA. Here the CDR3 reads CASSSGQGSANEQFF. Written as DNA, the CDR3 is TGTGCCAGCAGCTCGGGACAGGGGAGCGCCAATGAGCAGTTCTTC. Full variable domain (remainder filled in from reference TRBV11-3 and TRBJ2-1): EAGVVQSPRYKIIEKKQPVAFWCNPISGHNTLYWYLQNLGQGPELLIRYENEEAVDDSQLPKDRFSAERLKGVDSTLKIQPAELGDSAVYLCASSSGQGSANEQFFGPGTRLTVL.

The chain uses TRBV6-1 and TRBJ2-2; 9 bases line up with TRBD1. Germline V lookup: CDR1 MNHNS, CDR2 SASEGT. V shed 4 bases and J 6 bases; nucleotides not matched to a gene: 6. This CDR3 has 15 amino acids. CDR3 amino acids: CASSGQGVNPGELFF. DNA of the CDR3: TGTGCCAGCAGTGGACAGGGGGTTAACCCCGGGGAGCTGTTTTTT.

This clonotype was detected many times. The chain joins TRBV20-1 to TRBJ1-1; D call uncertain. Germline lookup yields CDR1 DFQATT and CDR2 SNEGSKA (reference sequence). V lost 0 bases, J lost 1 base, and 18 bases lay in between. CDR3 length: 17 amino acids. CDR3 residues: CSARERLLGPKNTEAFF. Written as DNA, the CDR3 is TGCAGTGCTAGAGAGCGCTTGCTAGGGCCGAAGAACACTGAAGCTTTCTTT.